Listed here are 14 T cell receptor beta chains from one sample, sequenced in a study of immune evolution from preneoplasia to lung adenocarcinoma. Sequenced by immunoSEQ multiplex PCR; TCRdb stores in-frame clones only, minus some. Altogether 9,200 or so clones are present, 75% to 90% being singletons, with the ten largest covering about 8%. The sequenced material came from FFPE minimally invasive lung adenocarcinoma tissue. The receptors stem from a donor aged 70 or over with lung adenocarcinoma.

The chain employs TRBV1 and TRBJ2-7; the table's TRBD2 call for D was not verified on the DNA. TRBV1 has pseudogene status. This CDR3 comprises 16 residues. This chain's CDR3 is CTSRLPAWLSSYEQYF. The CDR3, as DNA: TGCACCAGCAGACTCCCTGCCTGGTTGAGCTCCTACGAGCAGTACTTC.

The chain carries TRBV6-5 and TRBJ1-1, with TRBD1 identical over 7 bases. The CDR3 is 15 residues long. Germline values: CDR1 MNHEY, CDR2 SVGAGI. The junction had 18 bases not matched to a gene; V was cut back by 6 bases and J by 11 bases. This chain's CDR3 is CASSPTSGQRLGAFF. The CDR3 nucleotides read TGTGCCAGCAGCCCCACGTCGGGACAGAGGCTTGGGGCTTTCTTT.

This chain joins TRBV5-4 and TRBJ1-2; TRBD1 matches 7 bases. Germline CDR1 SGHNT, CDR2 YYREEE (reference sequence). The ends lost 1 base at V and 4 bases at J; junction bases unmatched: 10. This CDR3 is built from 16 residues. The CDR3 region has the DNA TGTGCCAGCAGCTTGCCAGAATTTGACAGGGCCTATGGCTACACCTTC. It specifies CASSLPEFDRAYGYTF.

This clone was seen a handful of times. Other nucleotide sequences from this sample produce the same CDR3. The chain is built from TRBV4-2 and TRBJ2-7; TRBD1 aligns across 7 bases. The CDR3 sequence is 15 residues long. Germline CDR1 reads LGHNA; CDR2 reads YNFKEQ. The V and J ends lost 1 base and 1 base, in that order; junction bases with no gene match: 4. This CDR3 reads CASSQGQGLSYEQYF. CDR3 coding DNA: TGTGCCAGCAGCCAAGGACAGGGCCTTTCCTACGAGCAGTACTTC.

This chain joins TRBV11-2 and TRBJ1-2; TRBD1 is a possible D gene (5 bases). From germline, CDR1 is SGHAT and CDR2 FQNNGV. Trimming left V 0 bases short and J 4 bases short, with 12 bases between. The CDR3 runs to 15 residues. For the CDR3, the DNA is TGTGCCAGCAGCTTAGATGGGGCAGTGGCCTATGGCTACACCTTC. Its translation is CASSLDGAVAYGYTF.

The gene calls are TRBV7-8 and TRBJ2-5, with 12 bases identical to TRBD1. CDR3 length equals 19 residues. Germline CDR1 is SGHVS and CDR2 is FQNEAQ. Trimming at V came to 5 bases and at J to 5 bases, leaving 18 bases not matched to a gene. The CDR3 DNA sequence: TGTGCCAGCAGCATTCCCTTAGGCGGGACAGGGGGCTTGTGGGAGACCCAGTACTTC. Translated, it gives CASSIPLGGTGGLWETQYF.

The DNA for the CDR3 is TGCGCCAGCAGCTTGGCGCGTTGGGGAAGCCAAGAGACCCAGTACTTC. Amino acids: CASSLARWGSQETQYF. V is TRBV5-1 and J is TRBJ2-5; D remains ambiguous. CDR1 is SGHRS, CDR2 YFSETQ, per germline. The ends were cut back, 0 bases at V and 1 base at J, with 13 bases in the middle. The CDR3 is 16 amino acids.

J is TRBJ1-1 and V is TRBV19; D is undetermined. The V end lost 3 bases, the J end lost 6 bases, and 11 bases lay between the germline ends. The CDR3 is made up of 13 amino acids. CDR1 is LNHDA, CDR2 SQIVND, per germline (reference sequence). The CDR3 loop is CASSINSGPEAFF. The CDR3, as DNA: TGTGCCAGTAGTATTAACTCGGGCCCTGAAGCTTTCTTT. Based on the CDR3 plus reference TRBV19 and TRBJ1-1, the full variable domain is DGGITQSPKYLFRKEGQNVTLSCEQNLNHDAMYWYRQDPGQGLRLIYYSQIVNDFQKGDIAEGYSVSREKKESFPLTVTSAQKNPTAFYLCASSINSGPEAFFGQGTRLTVV.

The V call is TRBV9, the J call TRBJ2-2; D gene uncertain. The germline CDR1 and CDR2 sequences are SGDLS and YYNGEE. The ends were cut back, 4 bases at V and 1 base at J, with 8 bases in the middle. This CDR3 is 14 amino acids long. In DNA form, the CDR3 reads TGTGCCAGCAGCTTCACGGGGAACACCGGGGAGCTGTTTTTT. It translates to CASSFTGNTGELFF.

The genes are TRBV18 and TRBJ2-7; TRBD1 might be the D (6 bases). Per the germline V gene, CDR1 is KGHSH and CDR2 is LQKENI. With 4 bases removed from V and 5 bases from J, the gap between germline ends came to 15 bases. The CDR3 has 14 amino acids. CDR3 bases: TGTGCCAGCTCACTAATGGACAGTCCACACGAGCAGTACTTC. Translating gives CASSLMDSPHEQYF.

The genes are TRBV30 and TRBJ1-5; D is unresolved. Germline V gene lookup returns CDR1 GTSNPN and CDR2 SVGIG (reference sequence). Trimming took off 1 base at V and 5 bases at J, with 6 bases between the two ends. The CDR3 sequence is 12 residues long. The CDR3 DNA is TGTGCCTGGAGTGACCTCGATCAGCCCCAGCATTTT. Protein sequence: CAWSDLDQPQHF.

The sample holds one count of this clone. The chain carries TRBV9 and TRBJ2-1; D is unclear. Trimming took off 0 bases at V and 2 bases at J, with 6 bases between the two ends. Germline assignment: CDR1 SGDLS and CDR2 YYNGEE. This CDR3 is 14 amino acids long. CDR3 DNA sequence: TGTGCCAGCAGCGTAGGTCACACCTACAATGAGCAGTTCTTC. Its protein product is CASSVGHTYNEQFF.

The genes are TRBV7-3 and TRBJ2-1; 13 bases are a match to TRBD2. The germline gives CDR1 SGHTA, CDR2 FQGTGA. The V segment lost 5 bases and the J segment 5 bases; nucleotides outside the gene matches: 3. This CDR3 comprises 15 residues. CDR3 region: CASSPGLAGNNEQFF. Here the CDR3 DNA reads TGTGCCAGCAGCCCGGGACTAGCGGGAAACAATGAGCAGTTCTTC.

The rearrangement joins TRBV28 to TRBJ2-7; D ambiguous. Trimming stripped 7 bases from V and 5 bases from J, with 18 bases between. CDR3 length equals 14 residues. Germline CDR1 reads MDHEN; CDR2 reads SYDVKM. The CDR3 loop is CASTRLGLVDEQYF. DNA of the CDR3: TGTGCCAGCACCCGGTTGGGGTTGGTCGACGAGCAGTACTTC.